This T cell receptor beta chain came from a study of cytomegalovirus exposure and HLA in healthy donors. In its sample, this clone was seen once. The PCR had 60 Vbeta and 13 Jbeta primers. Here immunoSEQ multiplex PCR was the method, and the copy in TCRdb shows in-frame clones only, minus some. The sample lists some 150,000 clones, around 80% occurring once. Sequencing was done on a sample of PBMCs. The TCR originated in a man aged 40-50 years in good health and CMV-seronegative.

CDR3 protein: CAWSVGRGIFSGANVLTF. In DNA, the CDR3 is TGTGCCTGGAGTGTGGGCAGGGGGATCTTCTCTGGGGCCAACGTCCTGACTTTC. The chain carries TRBV30 and TRBJ2-6; 7 positions agree with TRBD1. In germline, CDR1 is GTSNPN, CDR2 SVGIG (reference sequence). CDR3 length equals 18 residues. V was clipped by 0 bases and J by 0 bases; unmatched bases: 8.